The 24 T cell receptor beta chains in this list originate from one sample, sequenced in a study of blood T cell repertoires in COVID-19. The protocol was immunoSEQ multiplex PCR, while the TCRdb copy is restricted to in-frame clones and leaves out a portion. The sample contains 80,000 to 100,000 clones, just over 85% of which appear only once. Specimen: peripheral blood. The source of these receptors is a woman of 80 years or more in a cohort sampled during active or convalescent COVID-19.

The chain combines TRBV19 with TRBJ2-1, with 10 bases fitting TRBD1. Germline values: CDR1 LNHDA, CDR2 SQIVND (reference sequence). V dropped 6 bases and J dropped 6; count of bases not matched to a gene: 8. The CDR3 extends over 15 amino acids. CDR3 sequence reads: CASSERQGAGNEQFF. CDR3 bases: TGTGCCAGTAGCGAACGACAGGGGGCGGGCAATGAGCAGTTCTTC.

The rearrangement uses TRBV28 and TRBJ1-1; 10 bases line up with TRBD1. The CDR3 spans 17 residues. The J segment lost 1 base and the V segment lost 5 bases, leaving 10 bases of the junction unmatched. The V gene's germline CDR1 is MDHEN and CDR2 SYDVKM. The CDR3 DNA reads TGTGCCAGCAGTCCCCCGACAGGGGGCTTGAGGAACACTGAAGCTTTCTTT. Amino acid sequence: CASSPPTGGLRNTEAFF. Looking up the rest from reference TRBV28 and TRBJ1-1 gives the full variable domain: DVKVTQSSRYLVKRTGEKVFLECVQDMDHENMFWYRQDPGLGLRLIYFSYDVKMKEKGDIPEGYSVSREKKERFSLILESASTNQTSMYLCASSPPTGGLRNTEAFFGQGTRLTVV.

Concerning this clone: This sample includes further DNA sequences coding for the same CDR3. V and J are TRBV5-1 and TRBJ2-3, with D hard to call. This CDR3 spans 13 amino acids. Germline CDR1 reads SGHRS; CDR2 reads YFSETQ. V lost 4 bases to trimming and J lost 0 bases, with 6 bases between them. The CDR3 DNA is TGCGCCAGCAGCGTCCCTAGCACAGATACGCAGTATTTT. It translates to CASSVPSTDTQYF.

This chain joins TRBV11-2 and TRBJ2-7, with 9 nucleotides matching TRBD1. CDR3 length: 15 residues. After removal of 5 bases from V and 4 bases from J, the junction contained 9 bases not matched to a gene. CDR1 is SGHAT and CDR2 is FQNNGV in the germline V gene. CDR3 bases: TGTGCCAGCAGCCAAGCAGGGACAGGGCCTTACGAGCAGTACGTC. Protein: CASSQAGTGPYEQYV.

The V and J genes are TRBV28 and TRBJ1-2, with D uncertain. This CDR3 region has 13 residues. Germline loops: CDR1 MDHEN, CDR2 SYDVKM. Trimming removed 5 bases from V and 7 bases from J, with 14 bases in between. Written as DNA, the CDR3 is TGTGCCAGCAGTCCGGGGAGGAGGGCTGGCTACACCTTC. Translation gives CASSPGRRAGYTF.

This chain uses TRBV10-1 with TRBJ2-4; no clear D gene. Trimming cost V 0 bases and J 8 bases, with 14 bases left between them. This CDR3 is built from 15 residues. Germline CDR1 WNHNN, CDR2 SYGVQD (reference sequence). The CDR3 nucleotides are TGCGCCAGCAGTGAGTCGCGGCCAGCCGGAGACATTCAGTACTTC. Amino acids: CASSESRPAGDIQYF.

This chain uses TRBV30 with TRBJ1-1; the match to TRBD1 covers 8 bases. CDR1 is GTSNPN and CDR2 is SVGIG in the germline V gene (reference sequence). V dropped 7 bases and J dropped 1; count of bases not matched to a gene: 8. CDR3 length: 14 amino acids. This CDR3 reads CAFRRGQENTEAFF. The CDR3 DNA follows: TGTGCCTTCCGAAGGGGACAGGAGAACACTGAAGCTTTCTTT.

The chain recombines TRBV9 with TRBJ1-2; no definite D call. This CDR3 contains 13 residues. CDR1 and CDR2 (germline): SGDLS, YYNGEE. Trimming took off 0 bases at V and 5 bases at J, with 8 bases between the two ends. The DNA for the CDR3 is TGTGCCAGCAGCGTAGACAGCCAGTATGGCTACACCTTC. This codes for CASSVDSQYGYTF. The full variable domain, in which reference TRBV9 and TRBJ1-2 provide the parts outside the CDR3, is DSGVTQTPKHLITATGQRVTLRCSPRSGDLSVYWYQQSLDQGLQFLIQYYNGEERAKGNILERFSAQQFPDLHSELNLSSLELGDSALYFCASSVDSQYGYTFGSGTRLTVV.

This clone occurred once. This chain links TRBV7-9 with TRBJ1-6; D may be TRBD1 (5 bases). CDR3 length: 14 amino acids. CDR1 and CDR2 (germline): SEHNR, FQNEAQ (reference sequence). Trimming stripped 5 bases from V and 8 bases from J, with 13 bases between. The CDR3 region is CASSQDTEYSPLHF. CDR3 sequence (DNA): TGTGCCAGCAGCCAGGACACGGAGTATTCACCCCTCCACTTT. Using reference TRBV7-9 and TRBJ1-6 for the parts outside the CDR3, the full variable domain is DTGVSQNPRHKITKRGQNVTFRCDPISEHNRLYWYRQTLGQGPEFLTYFQNEAQLEKSRLLSDRFSAERPKGSFSTLEIQRTEQGDSAMYLCASSQDTEYSPLHFGNGTRLTVT.

The rearrangement links TRBV5-6 to TRBJ2-7; 8 bases map to TRBD2. With V trimmed by 3 bases and J by 2 bases, 4 bases remained unmatched. The CDR3 is 14 residues long. CDR1 is SGHDT and CDR2 is YYEEEE in the germline V gene. CDR3 in amino acids: CASSSSGRTYEQYF. The CDR3 DNA reads TGTGCCAGCAGCTCGAGCGGGAGAACCTACGAGCAGTACTTC.

V and J are TRBV28 and TRBJ1-3; perhaps TRBD1 as D (5 bases). The germline gives CDR1 MDHEN, CDR2 SYDVKM. Trimming took off 6 bases at V and 1 base at J, with 13 bases between the two ends. This CDR3 spans 15 amino acids. The CDR3 reads CASRLGVESGNTIYF. CDR3 bases: TGTGCCAGCAGGCTAGGGGTTGAGTCTGGAAACACCATATATTTT.

V and J are TRBV9 and TRBJ2-7; D not certain. Germline V gene sequence: CDR1 SGDLS, CDR2 YYNGEE. Between the trimmed V and J ends, which lost 0 bases and 3 bases, there was a span of 13 bases. The length of the CDR3 is 15 residues. CDR3 in DNA: TGTGCCAGCAGCGTAGACACTACCGAAGGCTACGAGCAGTACTTC. It codes for CASSVDTTEGYEQYF. The complete variable domain, with remaining parts taken from reference TRBV9 and TRBJ2-7, reads DSGVTQTPKHLITATGQRVTLRCSPRSGDLSVYWYQQSLDQGLQFLIQYYNGEERAKGNILERFSAQQFPDLHSELNLSSLELGDSALYFCASSVDTTEGYEQYFGPGTRLTVT.

The rearrangement links TRBV5-1 to TRBJ2-1; 10 bases match TRBD1. This CDR3 spans 16 amino acids. Looked up from germline, CDR1 is SGHRS and CDR2 is YFSETQ. V lost 0 bases and J lost 2; bases outside the gene matches: 2. CDR3 residues: CASSLETGGAYNEQFF. The CDR3 DNA reads TGCGCCAGCAGCTTGGAGACAGGGGGCGCCTACAATGAGCAGTTCTTC.

This clone occurred a few times. The V and J genes are TRBV2 and TRBJ1-4, with TRBD1 matching over 7 bases. V lost 6 bases to trimming and J lost 2 bases; unmatched junction nucleotides: 6. This CDR3 is built from 15 residues. Germline CDR1 SNHLY, CDR2 FYNNEI. The CDR3 DNA sequence: TGTGCCAGCAGGCCCACAGGGGCTACTAATGAAAAACTGTTTTTT. Encoded protein: CASRPTGATNEKLFF.

The V gene is TRBV5-6, the J gene TRBJ1-3, with D unclear. Germline assignment: CDR1 SGHDT and CDR2 YYEEEE. The CDR3 covers 14 residues. Between the trimmed V and J ends, which lost 0 bases and 4 bases, there was a span of 8 bases. CDR3 DNA: TGTGCCAGCAGCTTGGGGCAGTGGGGAAACACCATATATTTT. It encodes CASSLGQWGNTIYF.

The gene calls are TRBV28 and TRBJ2-2; 8 bases map to TRBD2. Trimming removed 8 bases from V and 1 base from J; junction bases left unmatched: 6. This CDR3 spans 15 amino acids. The germline CDR1 and CDR2 sequences are MDHEN and SYDVKM. The DNA of the CDR3 is TGTGCCAGCTCAGCGGGAGACAAGAACACCGGGGAGCTGTTTTTT. Translating it yields CASSAGDKNTGELFF. The complete variable domain, with remaining parts taken from reference TRBV28 and TRBJ2-2, reads DVKVTQSSRYLVKRTGEKVFLECVQDMDHENMFWYRQDPGLGLRLIYFSYDVKMKEKGDIPEGYSVSREKKERFSLILESASTNQTSMYLCASSAGDKNTGELFFGEGSRLTVL.

The genes are TRBV19 and TRBJ1-3; tentatively, D is TRBD1 (6 bases). The CDR3 is 16 amino acids. Trimming removed 2 bases from V and 2 bases from J, with 13 bases in between. Germline CDR1 reads LNHDA; CDR2 reads SQIVND (reference sequence). This CDR3 reads CASSIIPRGTGNTIYF. The CDR3 nucleotides are TGTGCCAGTAGTATAATCCCCAGGGGAACTGGAAACACCATATATTTT.

This chain joins TRBV19 and TRBJ1-3, with D perhaps TRBD1 (6 bases). The CDR3 length is 13 residues. Germline V gives CDR1 LNHDA, CDR2 SQIVND (reference sequence). V lost 8 bases and J lost 6, with 14 bases in between. CDR3 region: CASRQDGSNTIYF. The CDR3 DNA reads TGTGCCAGTCGACAGGACGGTTCAAACACCATATATTTT.

The CDR3 DNA reads TGCAGTGCTAGCTCCGGGGAGACCCAGTACTTC. Translation: CSASSGETQYF. J is TRBJ2-5 and V is TRBV20-1; D is unclear. Germline V CDR1 and CDR2: DFQATT, SNEGSKA (reference sequence). The CDR3 runs to 11 residues. The V gene lost 3 bases and the J gene lost 5 bases, with 7 bases spanning the gap.

The chain carries TRBV28 and TRBJ2-1; TRBD1 matches 7 bases. J was trimmed by 9 bases and V by 7 bases; bases with no gene match: 9. From germline, CDR1 is MDHEN and CDR2 SYDVKM. The CDR3 is 13 amino acids. CDR3 in amino acids: CASNIRGGSEQFF. The CDR3 DNA reads TGTGCCAGCAATATAAGAGGGGGCAGTGAGCAGTTCTTC. Together with reference TRBV28 and TRBJ2-1, the CDR3 gives the full variable domain: DVKVTQSSRYLVKRTGEKVFLECVQDMDHENMFWYRQDPGLGLRLIYFSYDVKMKEKGDIPEGYSVSREKKERFSLILESASTNQTSMYLCASNIRGGSEQFFGPGTRLTVL.

This clone was counted a single time. The chain couples TRBV11-2 to TRBJ1-4, with D possibly matching TRBD1 (5 bases). This CDR3 spans 15 amino acids. Germline-derived CDR1 and CDR2 are SGHAT and FQNNGV. V dropped 4 bases and J dropped 8 bases, with 17 bases sitting between them. CDR3 in DNA: TGTGCCAGCAGCTGGGGCGTCGTAGACGAGGAAAAACTGTTTTTT. It translates to CASSWGVVDEEKLFF.

In DNA, the CDR3 is TGTGCCAGCAGCTTAGTGAGTCCTAGCGGGAGGGAAGAGACCCAGTACTTC. This encodes CASSLVSPSGREETQYF. The chain carries TRBV7-3 and TRBJ2-5; 12 nucleotides line up with TRBD2. V gave up 2 bases and J gave up 3 bases; unmatched junction bases: 7. The CDR3 sequence is 17 residues long. Germline values: CDR1 SGHTA, CDR2 FQGTGA. Full variable domain (outside the CDR3, taken from reference TRBV7-3 and TRBJ2-5): GAGVSQTPSNKVTEKGKYVELRCDPISGHTALYWYRQSLGQGPEFLIYFQGTGAADDSGLPNDRFFAVRPEGSVSTLKIQRTERGDSAVYLCASSLVSPSGREETQYFGPGTRLLVL.

The chain is built from TRBV28 and TRBJ2-7; D not resolved. Germline CDR1 MDHEN, CDR2 SYDVKM. The V gene lost 3 bases and the J gene lost 3 bases, with 9 bases spanning the gap. The CDR3 contains 13 residues. CDR3 sequence reads: CASSFSSYYEQYF. The CDR3 coding sequence is TGTGCCAGCAGTTTCTCCAGTTACTACGAGCAGTACTTC.

The chain is built from TRBV10-2 and TRBJ1-1; D possibly corresponds to TRBD1 (5 bases). Germline V gene data show CDR1 as WSHSY and CDR2 as SAAADI. Trimming removed 4 bases at V and 1 base at J, with 7 bases between. The CDR3 loop spans 13 amino acids. The CDR3 sequence: CASSVGGNTEAFF. The CDR3 region has the DNA TGCGCCAGCAGTGTCGGGGGGAACACTGAAGCTTTCTTT.